The source of this TCR beta chain is a study of blood T cell repertoires in COVID-19. Using immunoSEQ multiplex PCR, the repertoire was profiled, and TCRdb retains in-frame clones only, with some absent. This table holds 210,000 or so clones, roughly 87% found once. Germline V lookup: CDR1 SGHAT, CDR2 FQNNGV. V shed 11 bases and J shed 4 bases, with 15 bases lying between them. The CDR3 extends over 13 amino acids. Clinical histories supplied by participants themselves formed the basis of cohort assignment. Recovered participants had two consecutive negative NP/OP PCR tests, healthcare professional clearance, or symptom resolution.

The receptor was isolated from a man aged 25 to 40 who had recovered from COVID-19. The genes are TRBV11-2 and TRBJ2-1; D is undetermined. The sequenced material came from PBMCs or T cells enriched from blood (not recorded which). CDR3 sequence (DNA): TGTGCCGACAAAAAACACCTATACAATGAGCAGTTCTTC. This encodes CADKKHLYNEQFF.